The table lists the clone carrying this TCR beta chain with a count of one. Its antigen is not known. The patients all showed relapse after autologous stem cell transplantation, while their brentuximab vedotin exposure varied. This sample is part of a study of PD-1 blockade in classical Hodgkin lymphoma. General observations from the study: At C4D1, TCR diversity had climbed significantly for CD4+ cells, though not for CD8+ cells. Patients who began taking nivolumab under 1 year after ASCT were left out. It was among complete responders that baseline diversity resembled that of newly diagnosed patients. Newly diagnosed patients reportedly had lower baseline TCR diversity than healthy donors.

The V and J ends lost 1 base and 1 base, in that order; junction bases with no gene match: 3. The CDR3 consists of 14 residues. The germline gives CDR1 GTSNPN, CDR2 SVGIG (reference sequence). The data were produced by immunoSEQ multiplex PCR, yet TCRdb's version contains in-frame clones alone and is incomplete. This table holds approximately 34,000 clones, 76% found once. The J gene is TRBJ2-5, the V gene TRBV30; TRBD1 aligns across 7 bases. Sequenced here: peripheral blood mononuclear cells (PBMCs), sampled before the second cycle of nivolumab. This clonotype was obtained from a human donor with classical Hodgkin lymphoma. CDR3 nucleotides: TGTGCCTGGAGTGCTGGGACAGTCCAAGAGACCCAGTACTTC. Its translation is CAWSAGTVQETQYF.